This TCR beta chain comes out of a study of T cells in Graves' hyperthyroidism and ophthalmopathy. CDR1 SGHKS and CDR2 YYEKEE come from the germline V gene (reference sequence). The CDR3 runs to 16 residues. V was shortened by 0 bases and J by 0 bases, with 10 bases between the two germline ends. Amplification of TCR beta CDR3 regions used RNA as the template. Initially, a first-round RT-PCR of the TCR CDR3 employed the HTBI primer set. TCRdb analysed the multiplex PCR reads with MiXCR anew, one entry per CDR3 protein. The sample shows 600,000 to 750,000 distinct CDR3 sequences, 15% to 20% of them seen only once. This clonotype was detected only a few times.

The chain links TRBV5-5 to TRBJ1-5, with D tentatively TRBD1 (6 bases). This TCR derives from a man aged 50-60 years with Graves' hyperthyroidism. The source material was blood. This CDR3 is CASSLAGQYSNQPQHF. The CDR3 DNA sequence: TGTGCCAGCAGCTTGGCCGGACAGTATAGCAATCAGCCCCAGCATTTT.